Following are 28 T cell receptor beta chains from one sample sequenced in a study of cytomegalovirus exposure and HLA in healthy donors. PCR used 60 Vbeta primers and 13 Jbeta primers. Profiled with immunoSEQ multiplex PCR; TCRdb holds only in-frame clones, not every one. This sample has 60,000 to 90,000 clones, with 65% to 75% found just once. The source material was PBMCs. The origin of the receptors is a man aged 35 to 55 in good health and CMV-seropositive.

The J gene is TRBJ2-7, the V gene TRBV5-1; D possibly corresponds to TRBD2 (5 bases). The CDR3 covers 16 residues. Germline CDR1 and CDR2: SGHRS and YFSETQ. The V gene lost 0 bases and the J gene lost 5 bases, with 18 bases spanning the gap. This CDR3 reads CASSLARRGGSDEQYF. In DNA form, the CDR3 reads TGCGCCAGCAGCTTGGCGCGCCGGGGTGGCTCGGACGAGCAGTACTTC.

The gene calls are TRBV11-3 and TRBJ1-6; D call uncertain. Germline assignment: CDR1 SGHNT and CDR2 YENEEA. This CDR3 has 14 residues. The V end was cut by 0 bases, the J end by 10 bases, with 10 bases between. As DNA, the CDR3 is TGTGCCAGCAGCTTAGATGGTCGCGGATCACCCCTCCACTTT. Translation gives CASSLDGRGSPLHF.

The chain joins TRBV14 to TRBJ2-7; 9 bases map to TRBD2. The J segment lost 5 bases and the V segment lost 4 bases, leaving 6 bases of the junction unmatched. Germline V gene sequence: CDR1 SGHDN, CDR2 FVKESK. CDR3 length equals 14 residues. The CDR3 region is CASSLIAGEDEQYF. As DNA, the CDR3 is TGTGCCAGCAGCCTTATAGCGGGAGAAGACGAGCAGTACTTC.

The J gene is TRBJ1-2, the V gene TRBV7-9, with 10 bases aligning to TRBD1. Germline loops: CDR1 SEHNR, CDR2 FQNEAQ (reference sequence). The CDR3 sequence is 13 residues long. The J segment lost 8 bases and the V segment lost 4 bases, leaving 4 bases of the junction unmatched. The CDR3 reads CASSSDRGGGYTF. DNA of the CDR3: TGTGCCAGCAGCTCGGACAGGGGGGGCGGCTACACCTTC.

This rearrangement joins TRBV5-1 to TRBJ2-7, with 7 bases fitting TRBD1. The CDR3 has 15 residues. V was clipped by 7 bases and J by 1 base; unmatched bases: 11. Germline loops: CDR1 SGHRS, CDR2 YFSETQ. As DNA, the CDR3 is TGCGCCAGCCGACCCCTCCCGGGACAGTCCTACGAGCAGTACTTC. Translating it yields CASRPLPGQSYEQYF.

The J gene is TRBJ2-6, the V gene TRBV28, with 7 nucleotides matching TRBD1. The V segment lost 2 bases and the J segment 2 bases; nucleotides outside the gene matches: 0. The CDR3 covers 15 residues. Germline values: CDR1 MDHEN, CDR2 SYDVKM. In DNA, the CDR3 is TGTGCCAGCAGTTTAACAGGGGCTGGGGCCAACGTCCTGACTTTC. This codes for CASSLTGAGANVLTF. Together with reference TRBV28 and TRBJ2-6, the CDR3 gives the full variable domain: DVKVTQSSRYLVKRTGEKVFLECVQDMDHENMFWYRQDPGLGLRLIYFSYDVKMKEKGDIPEGYSVSREKKERFSLILESASTNQTSMYLCASSLTGAGANVLTFGAGSRLTVL.

The chain couples TRBV6-5 to TRBJ2-3, with TRBD2 identical over 7 bases. The CDR3 extends over 13 amino acids. Germline V lookup: CDR1 MNHEY, CDR2 SVGAGI. V lost 6 bases to trimming and J lost 6 bases; unmatched junction nucleotides: 6. The CDR3 here is CASSPGGLDTQYF. CDR3 sequence (DNA): TGTGCCAGCAGCCCCGGGGGGTTGGATACGCAGTATTTT.

Of note for this clone: Other DNA sequences in the same sample also yield this CDR3. The gene calls are TRBV9 and TRBJ2-2; D is undetermined. V lost 3 bases, J lost 1 base, and 13 bases lay in between. Germline V CDR1 and CDR2: SGDLS, YYNGEE. The CDR3 sequence is 16 residues long. The DNA of the CDR3 is TGTGCCAGCAGCGACAGAACTCAGGTGAACACCGGGGAGCTGTTTTTT. Protein: CASSDRTQVNTGELFF. Together with reference TRBV9 and TRBJ2-2, the CDR3 gives the full variable domain: DSGVTQTPKHLITATGQRVTLRCSPRSGDLSVYWYQQSLDQGLQFLIQYYNGEERAKGNILERFSAQQFPDLHSELNLSSLELGDSALYFCASSDRTQVNTGELFFGEGSRLTVL.

This clone was seen once. The V call is TRBV19, the J call TRBJ2-3; TRBD1 might be the D (5 bases). CDR3 length: 15 residues. Germline CDR1 is LNHDA and CDR2 is SQIVND (reference sequence). V lost 1 base, J lost 4 bases, and 12 bases lay in between. This CDR3 reads CASSIGGSGPDTQYF. The CDR3 nucleotides read TGTGCCAGTAGTATAGGGGGCTCAGGCCCAGATACGCAGTATTTT.

The V gene is TRBV4-3, the J gene TRBJ2-1; 10 bases are a match to TRBD1. This CDR3 has 15 residues. Trimming removed 4 bases from V and 8 bases from J; junction bases left unmatched: 8. Germline lookup yields CDR1 LGHNA and CDR2 YSLEER. The CDR3 loop reads CASSPERQGADEQFF. The CDR3 bases are TGCGCCAGCAGCCCGGAGAGACAGGGGGCCGATGAGCAGTTCTTC.

The rearrangement links TRBV25-1 to TRBJ1-6, with 9 bases matching TRBD1. Germline trimming cut 10 bases from V and 14 bases from J; bases unmatched to any gene: 12. The CDR3 spans 13 residues. Germline CDR1 is MGHDK and CDR2 is SYGVNS. The CDR3 reads CATQQGAAGTLHF. As DNA, the CDR3 is TGTGCCACGCAACAGGGGGCGGCGGGGACCCTCCACTTT. Based on the CDR3 plus reference TRBV25-1 and TRBJ1-6, the full variable domain is EADIYQTPRYLVIGTGKKITLECSQTMGHDKMYWYQQDPGMELHLIHYSYGVNSTEKGDLSSESTVSRIRTEHFPLTLESARPSHTSQYLCATQQGAAGTLHFGNGTRLTVT.

In this sample, this clone turned up a few times. The DNA of the CDR3 is TGTGCCAGTGGGACAGGGCCATCAACTCGCTATGGCTACACCTTC. It specifies CASGTGPSTRYGYTF. The chain carries TRBV6-1 and TRBJ1-2; 9 bases align to TRBD1. CDR1 MNHNS and CDR2 SASEGT come from the germline V gene. The CDR3 contains 15 residues. V dropped 9 bases and J dropped 4; count of bases not matched to a gene: 12.

This chain links TRBV7-8 with TRBJ2-3; D is unresolved. The CDR3 is 17 amino acids. Germline CDR1 and CDR2: SGHVS and FQNEAQ. Between the trimmed V and J ends, which lost 1 base and 2 bases, there was a span of 16 bases. CDR3 sequence reads: CASSLVAAGPFTDTQYF. The CDR3, as DNA: TGTGCCAGCAGCTTAGTAGCCGCCGGCCCTTTCACAGATACGCAGTATTTT.

The chain combines TRBV2 with TRBJ2-1, with D possibly matching TRBD2 (5 bases). CDR1 is SNHLY, CDR2 FYNNEI, per germline. The CDR3 spans 13 residues. Trimming removed 3 bases from V and 6 bases from J, with 9 bases in between. In DNA, the CDR3 is TGTGCCAGCAGTGAGGAGGTTTCCAATGAGCAGTTCTTC. Encoded protein: CASSEEVSNEQFF.

The chain couples TRBV11-3 to TRBJ1-5, with D maybe TRBD1 (5 bases). V was pared by 1 base and J by 3 bases, with 25 bases between. Germline lookup yields CDR1 SGHNT and CDR2 YENEEA. The CDR3 is 20 amino acids. The CDR3 region is CASSLGRADFLPCLNQPQHF. Here the CDR3 DNA reads TGTGCCAGCAGCTTAGGCAGGGCCGATTTCTTACCTTGTCTCAATCAGCCCCAGCATTTT.

The rearrangement uses TRBV2 and TRBJ1-1; 12 bases are a match to TRBD1. CDR3 length: 15 amino acids. After removal of 6 bases from V and 4 bases from J, the junction contained 6 bases not matched to a gene. From germline, CDR1 is SNHLY and CDR2 FYNNEI. The CDR3 region is CASSGTGGAGTEAFF. CDR3 coding DNA: TGTGCCAGCAGCGGGACAGGGGGCGCCGGCACTGAAGCTTTCTTT.

The rearrangement links TRBV29-1 to TRBJ2-7; D is perhaps TRBD1 (5 bases). Per germline, CDR1 SQVTM and CDR2 ANQGSEA. This CDR3 comprises 13 residues. The ends were cut back, 0 bases at V and 2 bases at J, with 8 bases in the middle. CDR3: CSVEDWGAYEQYF. For the CDR3, the DNA is TGCAGCGTTGAAGATTGGGGCGCCTACGAGCAGTACTTC.

The V and J genes are TRBV7-2 and TRBJ2-5; tentative D call: TRBD2 (5 bases). Per germline, CDR1 SGHTA and CDR2 FQGNSA. The CDR3 sequence is 15 residues long. V lost 1 base to trimming and J lost 0 bases, with 9 bases between them. The CDR3 sequence: CASSLGGWDQETQYF. As DNA, the CDR3 is TGTGCCAGCAGCTTAGGAGGGTGGGACCAAGAGACCCAGTACTTC.

The gene calls are TRBV19 and TRBJ2-1, with 10 bases that match TRBD2. V shed 3 bases and J 9 bases; nucleotides not matched to a gene: 2. The CDR3 covers 13 residues. The germline V gene has CDR1 LNHDA and CDR2 SQIVND (reference sequence). The chain's CDR3 is CASSILAGAEQFF. CDR3 DNA sequence: TGTGCCAGTAGTATCCTAGCGGGGGCTGAGCAGTTCTTC.

This clone occurred a few times. The chain employs TRBV5-1 and TRBJ2-5, with D perhaps TRBD2 (6 bases). The CDR3 runs to 15 residues. V was shortened by 3 bases and J by 2 bases, with 14 bases between the two germline ends. CDR1 and CDR2 from the germline V gene are SGHRS and YFSETQ. CDR3 residues: CASSSVTGEQETQYF. CDR3 DNA sequence: TGCGCCAGCAGCTCGGTCACGGGGGAACAAGAGACCCAGTACTTC.

V usage is TRBV27 and J usage is TRBJ2-7, with a tentative D call TRBD1 (6 bases). V shed 11 bases and J shed 0 bases, with 11 bases lying between them. The CDR3 extends over 12 amino acids. CDR1 is MNHEY, CDR2 SMNVEV, per germline (reference sequence). Here the CDR3 reads CAVQGNSYEQYF. The CDR3 DNA reads as TGTGCCGTACAGGGAAACTCCTACGAGCAGTACTTC.

The chain carries TRBV6-5 and TRBJ1-5; 7 bases line up with TRBD1. Looked up from germline, CDR1 is MNHEY and CDR2 is SVGAGI. The CDR3 extends over 14 amino acids. V shed 6 bases, J shed 4 bases, and the junction held 6 bases outside the gene matches. The CDR3 region has the DNA TGTGCCAGCAGGTCTACAGGGGCGAATCAGCCCCAGCATTTT. Its protein product is CASRSTGANQPQHF.

The chain joins TRBV11-2 to TRBJ1-5; D possibly corresponds to TRBD1 (5 bases). The V end lost 1 base, the J end lost 4 bases, and 14 bases lay between the germline ends. The CDR3 has 16 residues. The germline CDR1 and CDR2 sequences are SGHAT and FQNNGV. CDR3 sequence: CASSLGGRGGNQPQHF. The CDR3 DNA reads as TGTGCCAGCAGCTTAGGAGGTAGGGGTGGGAATCAGCCCCAGCATTTT.

The table lists this clone with a few counts. V is TRBV2 and J is TRBJ2-5; 11 nucleotides match TRBD2. This CDR3 contains 15 residues. Unmatched junction bases numbered 13, after V lost 7 bases and J lost 9 bases. Germline values: CDR1 SNHLY, CDR2 FYNNEI. This CDR3 is CASIPLAGAPVSQYF. DNA of the CDR3: TGTGCCAGCATCCCACTAGCGGGGGCCCCGGTCTCCCAGTACTTC.

This chain connects TRBV25-1 to TRBJ2-2, with D perhaps matching TRBD2 (5 bases). Germline V gene sequence: CDR1 MGHDK, CDR2 SYGVNS. This CDR3 contains 15 residues. Trimming removed 5 bases from V and 0 bases from J, with 10 bases in between. This chain's CDR3 is CASSLGLSNTGELFF. CDR3 bases: TGTGCCAGCAGTCTTGGACTTTCGAACACCGGGGAGCTGTTTTTT.

CDR3 DNA sequence: TGTGCCAGCAGCTCAACCGGGACATTCCAAGAGACCCAGTACTTC. Encoded protein: CASSSTGTFQETQYF. This chain connects TRBV7-3 to TRBJ2-5; possible D gene TRBD1, 6 bases. V lost 4 bases, J lost 1 base, and 13 bases lay in between. Germline lookup yields CDR1 SGHTA and CDR2 FQGTGA. The CDR3 consists of 15 residues.

The chain is built from TRBV10-3 and TRBJ1-1, with D tentatively TRBD1 (5 bases). Germline lookup yields CDR1 ENHRY and CDR2 SYGVKD. The length of the CDR3 is 15 residues. V dropped 4 bases and J dropped 1 base, with 13 bases sitting between them. CDR3 sequence: CAISVTETENTEAFF. The CDR3 nucleotides read TGTGCCATCAGTGTGACAGAGACCGAGAACACTGAAGCTTTCTTT.

CDR3 region: CASSSQENTEAFF. The DNA of the CDR3 is TGTGCCAGCAGTTCACAGGAGAACACTGAAGCTTTCTTT. The V and J genes are TRBV6-5 and TRBJ1-1; a possible D gene is TRBD1 (5 bases). Deletions cut 4 bases from V and 1 base from J, with 7 bases between. The CDR3 loop spans 13 amino acids. Germline CDR1 MNHEY, CDR2 SVGAGI.